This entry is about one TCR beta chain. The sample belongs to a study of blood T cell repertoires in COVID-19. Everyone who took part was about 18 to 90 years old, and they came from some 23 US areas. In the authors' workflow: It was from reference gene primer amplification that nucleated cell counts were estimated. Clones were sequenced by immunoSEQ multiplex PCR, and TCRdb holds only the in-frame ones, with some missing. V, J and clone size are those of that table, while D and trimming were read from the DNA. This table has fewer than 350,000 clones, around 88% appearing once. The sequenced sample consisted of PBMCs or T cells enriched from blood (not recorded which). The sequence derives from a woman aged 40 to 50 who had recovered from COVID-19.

CDR3 coding DNA: TGCGCCAGCAGCCAAGATTCCGGGACTAGCGGGAGAGATACGCAGTATTTT. Translated, it gives CASSQDSGTSGRDTQYF. This rearrangement joins TRBV4-3 to TRBJ2-3; 14 bases align to TRBD2. Trimming took 0 bases from V and 5 from J; bases not matched to a gene: 4. This CDR3 has 17 residues. Germline V gene data show CDR1 as LGHNA and CDR2 as YSLEER.